The 10 T cell receptor beta chains reported below all come from one sample, sequenced in a study of cytomegalovirus exposure and HLA in healthy donors. The study ran its PCR with 60 Vbeta and 13 Jbeta primers. Sequencing was performed with immunoSEQ multiplex PCR; in TCRdb, only in-frame clones are kept and a portion is missing. The sample has around 140,000 clones, 77% seen once. The sample comprised PBMCs. These receptors all come from a male donor in good health and CMV-seronegative.

The V gene is TRBV7-2, the J gene TRBJ2-7; 12 bases line up with TRBD2. CDR3 size: 14 residues. V gave up 3 bases and J gave up 7 bases; unmatched junction bases: 4. Germline V gene sequence: CDR1 SGHTA, CDR2 FQGNSA. CDR3 DNA: TGTGCCAGCAGCTTCTGGACTAGCGGGAAGGAGCAGTACTTC. It translates to CASSFWTSGKEQYF.

The V gene is TRBV11-2, the J gene TRBJ2-1, with 11 nucleotides matching TRBD2. V was clipped by 5 bases and J by 2 bases; unmatched bases: 8. Per germline, CDR1 SGHAT and CDR2 FQNNGV. This CDR3 is 17 amino acids long. The CDR3 nucleotides read TGTGCCAGCAGCGCCTCTACTAGCGGGAGAACCTACAATGAGCAGTTCTTC. Residues: CASSASTSGRTYNEQFF. Drawing the rest from reference TRBV11-2 and TRBJ2-1, the complete variable domain is EAGVAQSPRYKIIEKRQSVAFWCNPISGHATLYWYQQILGQGPKLLIQFQNNGVVDDSQLPKDRFSAERLKGVDSTLKIQPAKLEDSAVYLCASSASTSGRTYNEQFFGPGTRLTVL.

The CDR3 coding sequence is TGTGCCAGCAGCCCCCAACCGGGACTACCATCAGATACGCAGTATTTT. This codes for CASSPQPGLPSDTQYF. The chain links TRBV9 to TRBJ2-3, with 7 bases that match TRBD2. CDR1 is SGDLS and CDR2 is YYNGEE in the germline V gene. The CDR3 contains 16 residues. The J segment lost 4 bases and the V segment lost 4 bases, leaving 12 bases of the junction unmatched.

This chain uses TRBV7-8 with TRBJ2-2; TRBD1 matches at 7 bases. This CDR3 has 15 amino acids. Germline CDR1 is SGHVS and CDR2 is FQNEAQ. The ends lost 6 bases at V and 0 bases at J; junction bases unmatched: 4. The DNA for the CDR3 is TGTGCCAGCAGTTCCGACAGGGCGAACACCGGGGAGCTGTTTTTT. It is translated as CASSSDRANTGELFF.

The chain employs TRBV19 and TRBJ1-5, with a tentative D call TRBD1 (5 bases). Germline values: CDR1 LNHDA, CDR2 SQIVND (reference sequence). V lost 0 bases to trimming and J lost 8 bases, with 11 bases between them. The CDR3 is made up of 14 amino acids. CDR3: CASSIEGGLKPQHF. CDR3 sequence (DNA): TGTGCCAGTAGTATAGAGGGGGGGTTAAAGCCCCAGCATTTT.

The chain joins TRBV6-1 to TRBJ1-1; TRBD1 matches at 9 bases. Germline V gene data show CDR1 as MNHNS and CDR2 as SASEGT. This CDR3 comprises 14 residues. With V trimmed by 6 bases and J by 6 bases, 8 bases remained unmatched. This CDR3 reads CASRITGQGAEAFF. In DNA, the CDR3 is TGTGCCAGCAGGATTACGGGACAGGGAGCTGAAGCTTTCTTT.

This chain uses TRBV4-3 with TRBJ2-5; 10 nucleotides align to TRBD1. The germline CDR1 and CDR2 sequences are LGHNA and YSLEER. The V segment lost 0 bases and the J segment 10 bases; nucleotides outside the gene matches: 8. CDR3 length: 15 residues. DNA of the CDR3: TGCGCCAGCAGCCAAGATCAGGGACAGGGGTCTTTCCAGTACTTC. Its translation is CASSQDQGQGSFQYF.

This chain connects TRBV25-1 to TRBJ1-3; 8 nucleotides match TRBD1. The V and J ends lost 3 bases and 8 bases, in that order; junction bases with no gene match: 9. CDR1 is MGHDK and CDR2 is SYGVNS in the germline V gene. The CDR3 sequence is 15 residues long. The CDR3 is CASSDFRDRSDTIYF. In nucleotides, the CDR3 is TGTGCCAGCAGTGATTTCCGGGACAGGTCGGACACCATATATTTT.

This clone was picked up a small number of times. The rearrangement uses TRBV21-1 and TRBJ2-2; no DNA check was done on the table's D call, TRBD2. TRBV21-1 is tagged as a pseudogene. This CDR3 is 16 amino acids long. The CDR3 protein is CASSEERPEVPGELFF. CDR3 DNA sequence: TGTGCCAGCAGCGAGGAACGTCCCGAGGTGCCCGGGGAGCTGTTTTTT.

The chain combines TRBV30 with TRBJ2-1, with TRBD2 matching 14 bases. The V segment lost 7 bases and the J segment 7 bases; nucleotides outside the gene matches: 9. CDR1 and CDR2 from the germline V gene are GTSNPN and SVGIG (reference sequence). This CDR3 region has 15 residues. The CDR3 nucleotides are TGTGCCTCCTCGAAAGGGACTAGCGGGAGTAATGAGCAGTTCTTC. Encoded protein: CASSKGTSGSNEQFF.